What follows are 9 T cell receptor beta chains derived from one specimen sequenced in a study of blood T cell repertoires in COVID-19. TCRdb's table, derived via immunoSEQ multiplex PCR, lists solely in-frame clones and lacks some. The sample holds 110,000 or so clones, nearly 90% seen once. Material: peripheral blood. The receptor set was obtained from a woman in her seventies who had recovered from COVID-19.

The J gene is TRBJ2-7, the V gene TRBV28; 10 nucleotides align to TRBD1. Germline-derived CDR1 and CDR2 are MDHEN and SYDVKM. The CDR3 consists of 14 residues. V shed 6 bases, J shed 1 base, and the junction held 3 bases outside the gene matches. The CDR3 sequence is CASRRTGGSYEQYF. The CDR3 DNA reads as TGTGCCAGCAGGCGGACAGGGGGGTCCTACGAGCAGTACTTC.

The gene calls are TRBV6-4 and TRBJ1-6; D gene ambiguous. This CDR3 has 14 residues. The germline V gene encodes CDR1 MRHNA and CDR2 SNTAGT. The V and J ends lost 8 bases and 6 bases respectively, with 14 bases between them. CDR3 sequence (DNA): TGTGCCAGCCCCCTTCGGGTTGTTAATTCACCCCTCCACTTT. It is translated as CASPLRVVNSPLHF.

The V and J genes are TRBV7-9 and TRBJ1-1; 7 bases fit TRBD1. With 2 bases clipped from V and 8 bases from J, the junction kept 5 bases outside the gene matches. CDR1 and CDR2 from the germline V gene are SEHNR and FQNEAQ (reference sequence). The CDR3 loop spans 13 amino acids. The CDR3 protein is CASSLPGTAEAFF. In DNA form, the CDR3 reads TGTGCCAGCAGCTTACCTGGGACAGCCGAAGCTTTCTTT.

The chain carries TRBV11-2 and TRBJ1-1, with D hard to call. This CDR3 has 12 amino acids. Trimming stripped 8 bases from V and 0 bases from J, with 7 bases between. Germline CDR1 and CDR2: SGHAT and FQNNGV. The CDR3 here is CASSQLNTEAFF. The CDR3 DNA reads as TGTGCCAGCTCCCAGTTGAACACTGAAGCTTTCTTT.

The V call is TRBV5-6, the J call TRBJ1-2; D not certain. V was pared by 1 base and J by 3 bases, with 13 bases between. In germline, CDR1 is SGHDT, CDR2 YYEEEE. CDR3 length: 15 amino acids. CDR3 sequence: CASSLTGRSDYGYTF. In nucleotides, the CDR3 is TGTGCCAGCAGCTTGACCGGGAGGAGCGACTATGGCTACACCTTC. The variable domain in full, with the rest retrieved from reference TRBV5-6 and TRBJ1-2, is DAGVTQSPTHLIKTRGQQVTLRCSPKSGHDTVSWYQQALGQGPQFIFQYYEEEERQRGNFPDRFSGHQFPNYSSELNVNALLLGDSALYLCASSLTGRSDYGYTFGSGTRLTVV.

The V call is TRBV7-2, the J call TRBJ2-2; TRBD1 might be the D (6 bases). The germline gives CDR1 SGHTA, CDR2 FQGNSA. The CDR3 covers 15 residues. Deletions cut 2 bases from V and 5 bases from J, with 12 bases between. CDR3 region: CASSLQTGPTGELFF. The CDR3 DNA is TGTGCCAGCAGCTTACAGACAGGCCCGACCGGGGAGCTGTTTTTT.

The chain is built from TRBV6-2 or TRBV6-3 and TRBJ2-5; D is ambiguous. Trimming removed 2 bases from V and 7 bases from J, with 11 bases in between. Germline V gene sequence: CDR1 MNHEY, CDR2 SVGEGT. This CDR3 region has 13 residues. This CDR3 reads CASSYRAFGTQYF. CDR3 bases: TGTGCCAGCAGTTACCGCGCGTTCGGGACCCAGTACTTC.

This sequence joins TRBV18 and TRBJ2-1; 9 bases map to TRBD2. The germline gives CDR1 KGHSH, CDR2 LQKENI. Trimming cost V 2 bases and J 9 bases; bases outside gene matches: 11. The CDR3 totals 16 residues. CDR3 nucleotide sequence: TGTGCCAGCTCACCAACCGCTAGCGGGGTATACGGTGAGCAGTTCTTC. Its protein is CASSPTASGVYGEQFF.

V is TRBV5-1 and J is TRBJ2-2, with D perhaps matching TRBD1 (5 bases). V shed 0 bases and J shed 9 bases, with 15 bases lying between them. Germline lookup yields CDR1 SGHRS and CDR2 YFSETQ. The CDR3 spans 15 residues. CDR3 sequence: CASSLVSTGGRELFF. DNA of the CDR3: TGCGCCAGCAGCTTGGTGTCAACAGGCGGCCGGGAGCTGTTTTTT.